A single sample gave rise to the 21 T cell receptor beta chains below, sequenced in a study of blood T cell repertoires in COVID-19 (dated by TCRdb to 2018 to 2021). Libraries came from the immunoSEQ multiplex PCR assay. Sourced from immuneACCESS, this table was stored by TCRdb with only in-frame sequences that have V and J called. A share of the clones is absent; for the studies checked, an unresolved V gene accounts for under half, and the remainder has no known explanation. Present in this sample are 150,000 to 200,000 clones, around 92% of which were seen just once. The ten biggest clones cover approximately 2.8% of the sample. Material for sequencing was peripheral blood. The source is a man in his sixties with acute or convalescent COVID-19.

The chain links TRBV9 to TRBJ1-5; the match to TRBD1 covers 8 bases. CDR1 and CDR2 (germline): SGDLS, YYNGEE. CDR3 length: 16 residues. The V and J ends lost 3 bases and 0 bases, in that order; junction bases with no gene match: 5. The CDR3 DNA follows: TGTGCCAGCAGCGAGGGGACAGGTAATAGCAATCAGCCCCAGCATTTT. It translates to CASSEGTGNSNQPQHF.

The J gene is TRBJ2-4, the V gene TRBV6-5, with 11 positions matching TRBD1. Germline values: CDR1 MNHEY, CDR2 SVGAGI. The CDR3 runs 15 residues. Unmatched junction bases numbered 2, after V lost 4 bases and J lost 3 bases. CDR3 region: CASSSGQGDKNIQYF. In nucleotides, the CDR3 is TGTGCCAGCAGTTCGGGACAGGGGGACAAAAACATTCAGTACTTC.

This clone was picked up one time. The chain has TRBV2 and TRBJ1-6; D might be TRBD1 (5 bases). Germline CDR1 reads SNHLY; CDR2 reads FYNNEI. The CDR3 totals 13 residues. Deletions cut 6 bases from V and 10 bases from J, with 13 bases between. Here the CDR3 reads CASRRGMGSPLHF. The CDR3 DNA reads as TGTGCCAGCAGGCGGGGGATGGGGTCACCCCTCCACTTT.

The chain's CDR3 is CASSISENTEAFF. For the CDR3, the DNA is TGTGCCAGCTCAATTTCAGAGAACACTGAAGCTTTCTTT. The rearrangement links TRBV18 to TRBJ1-1; D is ambiguous. CDR3 size: 13 residues. Germline V gene sequence: CDR1 KGHSH, CDR2 LQKENI. V dropped 5 bases and J dropped 1 base, with 8 bases sitting between them.

This chain links TRBV12-3 or TRBV12-4 with TRBJ1-2; tentatively, D is TRBD1 (5 bases). This CDR3 spans 13 amino acids. The germline V and J ends were trimmed by 2 bases and 7 bases, with 11 bases remaining between them. The CDR3 spells CASSLSGGGGYTF. CDR3 nucleotides: TGTGCCAGCAGTTTATCCGGGGGAGGTGGCTACACCTTC.

The rearrangement uses TRBV24-1 and TRBJ2-2, with 9 nucleotides matching TRBD1. The V and J ends lost 0 bases and 7 bases, in that order; junction bases with no gene match: 2. Per germline, CDR1 KGHDR and CDR2 SFDVKD. This CDR3 region has 15 residues. The CDR3 here is CATSDLGTGSGELFF. In nucleotides, the CDR3 is TGTGCCACCAGTGATTTGGGGACAGGGAGCGGGGAGCTGTTTTTT.

The chain joins TRBV2 to TRBJ1-5; D might be TRBD1 (6 bases). Germline V gene sequence: CDR1 SNHLY, CDR2 FYNNEI. Deletions cut 4 bases from V and 0 bases from J, with 10 bases between. The CDR3 is 15 amino acids. The CDR3 coding sequence is TGTGCCAGCAGTGCTCAGGGGCATAGCAATCAGCCCCAGCATTTT. Protein: CASSAQGHSNQPQHF.

V is TRBV6-5 and J is TRBJ1-1; unclear D gene. This CDR3 has 14 amino acids. Germline V CDR1 and CDR2: MNHEY, SVGAGI. V lost 2 bases and J lost 0, with 7 bases in between. This CDR3 is CASSYAGVNTEAFF. CDR3 sequence (DNA): TGTGCCAGCAGTTACGCAGGCGTGAACACTGAAGCTTTCTTT.

J is TRBJ1-3 and V is TRBV3-1 (or the pseudogene TRBV3-2), with 10 bases identical to TRBD1. Germline V CDR1 and CDR2: LGHDT, YNNKEL (reference sequence). This CDR3 region has 13 residues. The ends lost 8 bases at V and 4 bases at J; junction bases unmatched: 2. The CDR3, as DNA: TGTGCCAGCGGGACAGGGGTCGGAAACACCATATATTTT. Its protein product is CASGTGVGNTIYF.

The rearrangement uses TRBV5-1 and TRBJ1-2; 12 nucleotides agree with TRBD1. Germline V gives CDR1 SGHRS, CDR2 YFSETQ. CDR3 length: 18 amino acids. V trimming: 0 bases; J trimming: 5 bases; junction bases outside the gene matches: 11. The CDR3 coding sequence is TGCGCCAGCAGCTTGGCCGGGACAGGGGGCCCTGAAACATATGGCTACACCTTC. It translates to CASSLAGTGGPETYGYTF.

The V and J genes are TRBV5-4 and TRBJ2-3, with 13 bases aligning to TRBD2. The V gene end was trimmed by 4 bases and the J gene end by 1 base; junction bases not matched to a gene: 3. Germline CDR1 reads SGHNT; CDR2 reads YYREEE (reference sequence). This CDR3 spans 16 amino acids. CDR3 region: CASSLGTSGGTDTQYF. The CDR3 DNA reads TGTGCCAGCAGCCTCGGGACTAGCGGGGGCACAGATACGCAGTATTTT. Complete variable domain (other parts from reference TRBV5-4 and TRBJ2-3): ETGVTQSPTHLIKTRGQQVTLRCSSQSGHNTVSWYQQALGQGPQFIFQYYREEENGRGNFPPRFSGLQFPNYSSELNVNALELDDSALYLCASSLGTSGGTDTQYFGPGTRLTVL.

The chain links TRBV19 to TRBJ2-7, with 9 bases lining up with TRBD1. V was pared by 5 bases and J by 6 bases, with 14 bases of the junction left unmatched. The germline V gene has CDR1 LNHDA and CDR2 SQIVND (reference sequence). CDR3 size: 16 residues. CDR3 sequence reads: CASSPRPGQGSGEQYF. The CDR3 coding sequence is TGTGCCAGTAGTCCCCGACCGGGACAGGGTTCGGGCGAGCAGTACTTC.

V gene TRBV4-3 combines with J gene TRBJ2-5; D is possibly TRBD1 (6 bases). The V end was cut by 1 base, the J end by 2 bases, with 14 bases between. CDR3 length: 16 residues. Germline V lookup: CDR1 LGHNA, CDR2 YSLEER. CDR3 sequence (DNA): TGCGCCAGCAGCCAAGGAGGTGCGACAGGACAAGAGACCCAGTACTTC. Translated, it gives CASSQGGATGQETQYF.

This chain connects TRBV5-1 to TRBJ1-6; 8 bases line up with TRBD1. After removal of 4 bases from V and 9 bases from J, the junction contained 9 bases not matched to a gene. The germline CDR1 and CDR2 sequences are SGHRS and YFSETQ. The CDR3 length is 15 residues. The CDR3 spells CASSAGQGFSSPLHF. The CDR3 DNA reads TGCGCCAGCAGCGCCGGACAGGGATTCAGTTCACCCCTCCACTTT.

The chain recombines TRBV19 with TRBJ1-2; 10 nucleotides line up with TRBD1. CDR1 LNHDA and CDR2 SQIVND come from the germline V gene (reference sequence). The CDR3 length is 14 residues. The V segment lost 5 bases and the J segment 7 bases; nucleotides outside the gene matches: 7. CDR3 protein: CASSFPGQGLGYTF. The CDR3 region has the DNA TGTGCCAGTAGTTTCCCGGGACAGGGGCTTGGCTACACCTTC. The variable domain in full, with the rest retrieved from reference TRBV19 and TRBJ1-2, is DGGITQSPKYLFRKEGQNVTLSCEQNLNHDAMYWYRQDPGQGLRLIYYSQIVNDFQKGDIAEGYSVSREKKESFPLTVTSAQKNPTAFYLCASSFPGQGLGYTFGSGTRLTVV.

The chain uses TRBV5-1 and TRBJ1-1; the D is unclear. CDR1 and CDR2 (germline): SGHRS, YFSETQ. The CDR3 runs 14 residues. The ends were cut back, 4 bases at V and 4 bases at J, with 14 bases in the middle. In nucleotides, the CDR3 is TGCGCCAGCAGCCTCGGGGAAGGCGCCACTGAAGCTTTCTTT. Its protein is CASSLGEGATEAFF.

V and J are TRBV24-1 and TRBJ1-2, with unresolved D. V was cut by 0 bases and J by 4 bases, with 5 bases left in between. CDR1 and CDR2 (germline): KGHDR, SFDVKD. This CDR3 comprises 13 residues. This chain's CDR3 is CATSDLGIYGYTF. The DNA for the CDR3 is TGTGCCACCAGTGATTTGGGCATCTATGGCTACACCTTC.

J is TRBJ2-5 and V is TRBV5-1; 7 bases are shared with TRBD1. Germline loops: CDR1 SGHRS, CDR2 YFSETQ. CDR3 length: 14 residues. V was pared by 4 bases and J by 2 bases, with 5 bases of the junction left unmatched. Here the CDR3 DNA reads TGCGCCAGCAGCCAACAGGGGAATCAAGAGACCCAGTACTTC. Its translation is CASSQQGNQETQYF. The whole variable domain, filled in from reference TRBV5-1 and TRBJ2-5, reads KAGVTQTPRYLIKTRGQQVTLSCSPISGHRSVSWYQQTPGQGLQFLFEYFSETQRNKGNFPGRFSGRQFSNSRSEMNVSTLELGDSALYLCASSQQGNQETQYFGPGTRLLVL.

The chain employs TRBV27 and TRBJ2-3, with D unresolved. Per germline, CDR1 MNHEY and CDR2 SMNVEV (reference sequence). The ends were cut back, 6 bases at V and 4 bases at J, with 14 bases in the middle. The length of the CDR3 is 14 residues. The CDR3 reads CASRFRVRSDTQYF. The CDR3 DNA reads TGTGCCAGCAGGTTCCGGGTCCGCTCAGATACGCAGTATTTT.

V is TRBV19 and J is TRBJ2-3; 8 positions agree with TRBD1. The CDR3 has 15 residues. From germline, CDR1 is LNHDA and CDR2 SQIVND (reference sequence). V lost 6 bases, J lost 1 base, and 6 bases stayed unmatched. Here the CDR3 reads CASSPDRARTDTQYF. CDR3 bases: TGTGCCAGTAGCCCGGACAGGGCCCGCACAGATACGCAGTATTTT.

The chain employs TRBV7-2 and TRBJ2-1; D is possibly TRBD2 (5 bases). From germline, CDR1 is SGHTA and CDR2 FQGNSA. V lost 5 bases, J lost 10 bases, and 21 bases lay in between. The CDR3 is 15 residues long. CDR3 DNA sequence: TGTGCCAGCAGCCCGCCCACCGGGGTCCAGGAGGAGCAGTTCTTC. Its translation: CASSPPTGVQEEQFF.